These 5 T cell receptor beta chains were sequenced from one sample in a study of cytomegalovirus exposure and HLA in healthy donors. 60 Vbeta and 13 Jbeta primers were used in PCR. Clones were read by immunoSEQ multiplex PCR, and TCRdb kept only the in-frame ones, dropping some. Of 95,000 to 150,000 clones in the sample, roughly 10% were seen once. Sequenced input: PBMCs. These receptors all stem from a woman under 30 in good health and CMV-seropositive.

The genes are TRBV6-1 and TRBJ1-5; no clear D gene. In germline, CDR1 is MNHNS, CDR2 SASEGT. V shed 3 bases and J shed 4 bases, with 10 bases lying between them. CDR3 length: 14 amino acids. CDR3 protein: CASSETEGNQPQHF. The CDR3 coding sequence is TGTGCCAGCAGTGAGACTGAAGGTAATCAGCCCCAGCATTTT.

The CDR3 sequence is CASSAGIWQEKLFF. The CDR3 DNA follows: TGTGCCAGCAGCGCCGGGATCTGGCAGGAAAAACTGTTTTTT. The chain employs TRBV7-2 and TRBJ1-4; D is unclear. There are 14 residues in the CDR3. Trimming removed 5 bases from V and 8 bases from J, with 15 bases in between. Germline assignment: CDR1 SGHTA and CDR2 FQGNSA.

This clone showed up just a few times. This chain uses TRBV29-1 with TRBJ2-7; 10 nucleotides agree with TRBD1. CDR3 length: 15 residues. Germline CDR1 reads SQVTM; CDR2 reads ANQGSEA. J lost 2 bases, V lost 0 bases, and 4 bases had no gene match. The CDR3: CSVEDWGTGAYEQYF. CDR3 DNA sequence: TGCAGCGTTGAAGATTGGGGGACAGGGGCCTACGAGCAGTACTTC.

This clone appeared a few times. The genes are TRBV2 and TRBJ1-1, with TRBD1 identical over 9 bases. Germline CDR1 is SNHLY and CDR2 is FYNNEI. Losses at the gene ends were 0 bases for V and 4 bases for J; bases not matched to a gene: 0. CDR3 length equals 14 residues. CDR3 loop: CASSEAQGATEAFF. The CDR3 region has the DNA TGTGCCAGCAGTGAAGCACAGGGGGCCACTGAAGCTTTCTTT.

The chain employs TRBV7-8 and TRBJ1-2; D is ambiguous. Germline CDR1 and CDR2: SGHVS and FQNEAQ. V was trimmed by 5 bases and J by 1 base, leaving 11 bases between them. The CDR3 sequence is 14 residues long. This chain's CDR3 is CASSPTRGNYGYTF. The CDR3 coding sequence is TGTGCCAGCAGCCCCACCCGGGGTAACTATGGCTACACCTTC.